This entry features one TCR beta chain sequence. This sample was included in a study of blood T cell repertoires in COVID-19. Study context: COVID-19 samples collected from the United States, Italy and Spain covered acute and convalescent phases. T cells, B-cell-depleted T cells, or PBMCs supplied cDNA or gDNA.

CDR3 length equals 14 residues. CDR1 and CDR2 from the germline V gene are SGHAT and FQNNGV. V lost 4 bases and J 6 bases, leaving 15 bases between the germline ends. In the source study's methods: Reference gene primer amplification in the assay estimated nucleated cell counts. Sequenced by immunoSEQ multiplex PCR; TCRdb stores in-frame clones only, minus some. D and trimming were read from the DNA, whereas the V and J calls and clone size are those reported in that table. The sample comprises about 100,000 clones, around nine tenths of which are singletons, and 4% to 6% rests with the top ten. The chain carries TRBV11-2 and TRBJ1-1; no clear D. Sequences were obtained from peripheral blood. This sequence was found in a man aged 50-59 years with acute or convalescent COVID-19. This CDR3 reads CASSSRRSWSEAFF. DNA for the CDR3: TGTGCCAGCAGCTCCCGGAGGAGTTGGTCTGAAGCTTTCTTT.